Shown below are 19 T cell receptor beta chains from a single sample sequenced in a study of cytomegalovirus exposure and HLA in healthy donors. The PCR had 60 Vbeta and 13 Jbeta primers. Sequencing was performed with immunoSEQ multiplex PCR; in TCRdb, only in-frame clones are kept and a portion is missing. Among 130,000 or so clones listed, 70% to 75% were seen once. The sequenced material came from PBMCs. These receptors came from a woman in her thirties or forties in good health and CMV-seropositive.

This chain connects TRBV15 to TRBJ2-1; D is possibly TRBD2 (6 bases). The length of the CDR3 is 15 residues. Germline CDR1 LNHNV, CDR2 YYDKDF (reference sequence). Deletions cut 0 bases from V and 4 bases from J, with 10 bases between. The CDR3 DNA reads as TGTGCCACCAGCAGAGATACACTAGCTTACAATGAGCAGTTCTTC. Translating it yields CATSRDTLAYNEQFF.

This chain joins TRBV28 and TRBJ2-7; 7 bases line up with TRBD1. The CDR3 is 15 residues long. The V gene's germline CDR1 is MDHEN and CDR2 SYDVKM. V shed 4 bases, J shed 2 bases, and the junction held 8 bases outside the gene matches. The CDR3 DNA is TGTGCCAGCAGTTCCACAGGGGCTACGACCTACGAGCAGTACTTC. Its protein product is CASSSTGATTYEQYF.

The chain uses TRBV28 and TRBJ1-5; no firm D call. In germline, CDR1 is MDHEN, CDR2 SYDVKM. The CDR3 contains 20 residues. Trimming took 6 bases from V and 9 from J, leaving 36 bases between them. This chain's CDR3 is CASSKANPRDLWEGSRPQHF. DNA for the CDR3: TGTGCCAGCAGCAAAGCGAACCCCCGGGATCTTTGGGAGGGTAGTCGGCCCCAGCATTTT. Complete variable domain (other parts from reference TRBV28 and TRBJ1-5): DVKVTQSSRYLVKRTGEKVFLECVQDMDHENMFWYRQDPGLGLRLIYFSYDVKMKEKGDIPEGYSVSREKKERFSLILESASTNQTSMYLCASSKANPRDLWEGSRPQHFGDGTRLSIL.

This clone was counted a few times. The V gene is TRBV11-3, the J gene TRBJ2-7; TRBD1 matches 8 bases. The CDR3 spans 17 residues. Germline values: CDR1 SGHNT, CDR2 YENEEA. Trimming removed 0 bases from V and 3 bases from J; junction bases left unmatched: 10. The CDR3 DNA is TGTGCCAGCAGCTTAGAAGGGCCAGGGGGCGCTAACTACGAGCAGTACTTC. Translating gives CASSLEGPGGANYEQYF.

This sequence joins TRBV10-3 and TRBJ2-7; TRBD1 matches at 7 bases. V trimming: 8 bases; J trimming: 0 bases; junction bases outside the gene matches: 7. Germline V lookup: CDR1 ENHRY, CDR2 SYGVKD. This CDR3 contains 14 residues. In DNA form, the CDR3 reads TGTGCCATCCAGAGACAGGGCAGCTCCTACGAGCAGTACTTC. Protein: CAIQRQGSSYEQYF.

J is TRBJ2-3 and V is TRBV7-2; D ambiguous. Trimming shortened V by 4 bases and J by 2 bases, and 13 bases separated the two germline ends. This CDR3 has 15 residues. In germline, CDR1 is SGHTA, CDR2 FQGNSA. DNA of the CDR3: TGTGCCAGCAGCTCTTCCCCGGGTTTCACAGATACGCAGTATTTT. Translating gives CASSSSPGFTDTQYF.

The V and J genes are TRBV5-1 and TRBJ2-1; D is uncertain. This CDR3 contains 13 residues. From germline, CDR1 is SGHRS and CDR2 YFSETQ. V dropped 2 bases and J dropped 6 bases, with 9 bases sitting between them. CDR3 residues: CASSFRVLNEQFF. Here the CDR3 DNA reads TGCGCCAGCAGCTTCCGGGTACTCAATGAGCAGTTCTTC.

This clone was observed a few times. The chain recombines TRBV2 with TRBJ1-2; D might be TRBD1 (5 bases). Deletions cut 5 bases from V and 3 bases from J, with 16 bases between. CDR3 length: 15 amino acids. The germline V gene has CDR1 SNHLY and CDR2 FYNNEI. This CDR3 reads CASSLIGAGDYGYTF. The CDR3 DNA follows: TGTGCCAGCAGTTTAATCGGGGCGGGGGACTATGGCTACACCTTC.

The chain couples TRBV7-2 to TRBJ2-7; 13 nucleotides match TRBD2. This CDR3 has 16 residues. Germline assignment: CDR1 SGHTA and CDR2 FQGNSA. V dropped 0 bases and J dropped 2; count of bases not matched to a gene: 1. CDR3 amino acids: CASSLAGTSGTYEQYF. The CDR3 DNA reads as TGTGCCAGCAGCTTAGCCGGGACTAGCGGGACCTACGAGCAGTACTTC.

DNA of the CDR3: TGCAGCGTTTCGAGGGGGGAGACCCAGTACTTC. Translating gives CSVSRGETQYF. The J gene is TRBJ2-5, the V gene TRBV29-1, with D possibly matching TRBD1 (6 bases). The CDR3 loop spans 11 amino acids. Germline V lookup: CDR1 SQVTM, CDR2 ANQGSEA. Trimming removed 5 bases at V and 5 bases at J, with 9 bases between.

The CDR3 loop reads CASSQANRGHGEAFF. In DNA form, the CDR3 reads TGTGCCAGCAGCCAAGCCAACAGGGGGCATGGGGAAGCTTTCTTT. This chain links TRBV4-2 with TRBJ1-1; 9 bases agree with TRBD1. The CDR3 runs 15 residues. CDR1 and CDR2 from the germline V gene are LGHNA and YNFKEQ. J was trimmed by 8 bases and V by 1 base; bases with no gene match: 8.

The gene calls are TRBV5-8 and TRBJ1-4; D is unresolved. Deletions cut 0 bases from V and 0 bases from J, with 9 bases between. CDR3 size: 16 residues. The germline CDR1 and CDR2 sequences are SGHTS and YDEGEE. The CDR3 reads CASSLGTFTTNEKLFF. The CDR3 DNA reads TGTGCCAGCAGCTTGGGAACTTTTACAACTAATGAAAAACTGTTTTTT.

As to this clone: A read error may produce the germline difference seen at one junction end. CDR3 sequence: CASSGINPGIF. Here the CDR3 DNA reads TGTGCCAGCAGTGGAATAAACCCAGGGATCTTC. This chain uses TRBV6-1 with TRBJ2-7; a possible D gene is TRBD1 (5 bases). The CDR3 covers 11 residues. Germline CDR1 MNHNS, CDR2 SASEGT.

The chain combines TRBV7-9 with TRBJ2-5; 9 bases are a match to TRBD1. With 5 bases clipped from V and 2 bases from J, the junction kept 9 bases outside the gene matches. The CDR3 totals 16 residues. Germline CDR1 and CDR2: SEHNR and FQNEAQ (reference sequence). CDR3 sequence (DNA): TGTGCCAGCAGCCGCCGACGGGACAGGGAACAAGAGACCCAGTACTTC. Its protein product is CASSRRRDREQETQYF.

The CDR3, as DNA: TGTGCCAGCAGCCCTCTAATAGCGGGATATGGTGATGAGCAGTTCTTC. This translates into CASSPLIAGYGDEQFF. The J gene is TRBJ2-1, the V gene TRBV4-2, with TRBD2 matching 8 bases. Trimming cost V 4 bases and J 8 bases; bases outside gene matches: 13. Germline-derived CDR1 and CDR2 are LGHNA and YNFKEQ. The CDR3 extends over 16 amino acids.

This chain connects TRBV5-8 to TRBJ1-5; the D gene is possibly TRBD1 (5 bases). From germline, CDR1 is SGHTS and CDR2 YDEGEE. This CDR3 is 13 amino acids long. The germline V and J ends were trimmed by 3 bases and 11 bases, with 15 bases remaining between them. CDR3 sequence (DNA): TGTGCCAGCAGCTACAACAAAGGGGTTGCCCAGCATTTT. Its translation: CASSYNKGVAQHF. Combining the CDR3 with reference TRBV5-8 and TRBJ1-5 gives the whole variable domain EAGVTQSPTHLIKTRGQQATLRCSPISGHTSVYWYQQALGLGLQFLLWYDEGEERNRGNFPPRFSGRQFPNYSSELNVNALELEDSALYLCASSYNKGVAQHFGDGTRLSIL.

This clone has more than one count but fewer than ten. V gene TRBV7-2 combines with J gene TRBJ2-3, with TRBD2 matching 12 bases. The trim removed 0 bases at V and 1 base at J, leaving 8 bases unmatched. Germline assignment: CDR1 SGHTA and CDR2 FQGNSA. The CDR3 totals 19 residues. The CDR3, as DNA: TGTGCCAGCAGCTTAGCGCCCCTAGCGGGAGGGGTTGGCACAGATACGCAGTATTTT. Amino acid sequence: CASSLAPLAGGVGTDTQYF.

This chain joins TRBV30 and TRBJ1-4; D is uncertain. This CDR3 has 16 amino acids. Germline V gives CDR1 GTSNPN, CDR2 SVGIG (reference sequence). The V and J ends lost 4 bases and 0 bases respectively, with 15 bases between them. The CDR3 nucleotides are TGTGCCTGGAACAAAGGCGGCAGAGCAACTAATGAAAAACTGTTTTTT. This codes for CAWNKGGRATNEKLFF.

V and J are TRBV28 and TRBJ1-5; 7 bases line up with TRBD1. V gave up 4 bases and J gave up 3 bases; unmatched junction bases: 6. The CDR3 has 15 amino acids. Per germline, CDR1 MDHEN and CDR2 SYDVKM. The CDR3 bases are TGTGCCAGCAGTTCACCGACAGGGAACAATCAGCCCCAGCATTTT. It specifies CASSSPTGNNQPQHF.